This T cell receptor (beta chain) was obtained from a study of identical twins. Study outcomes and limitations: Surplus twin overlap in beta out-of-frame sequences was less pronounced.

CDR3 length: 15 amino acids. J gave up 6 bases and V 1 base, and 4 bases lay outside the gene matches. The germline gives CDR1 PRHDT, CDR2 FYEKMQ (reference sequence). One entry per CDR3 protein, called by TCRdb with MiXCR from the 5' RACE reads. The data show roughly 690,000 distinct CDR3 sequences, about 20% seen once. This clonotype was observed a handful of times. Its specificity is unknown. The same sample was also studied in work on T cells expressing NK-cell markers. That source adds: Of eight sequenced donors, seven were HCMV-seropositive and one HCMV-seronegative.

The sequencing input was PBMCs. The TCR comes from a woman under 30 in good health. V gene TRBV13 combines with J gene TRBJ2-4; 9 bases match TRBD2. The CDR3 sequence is CASSLDLAGTNIQYF. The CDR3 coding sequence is TGTGCCAGCAGCTTAGATCTAGCGGGAACAAACATTCAGTACTTC. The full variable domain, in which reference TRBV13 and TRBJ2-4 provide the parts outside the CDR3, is AAGVIQSPRHLIKEKRETATLKCYPIPRHDTVYWYQQGPGQDPQFLISFYEKMQSDKGSIPDRFSAQQFSDYHSELNMSSLELGDSALYFCASSLDLAGTNIQYFGAGTRLSVL.